This TCR beta chain originates from a study of cytomegalovirus exposure and HLA in healthy donors. Primers included in the PCR were 60 Vbeta and 13 Jbeta primers. Sequencing was performed with immunoSEQ multiplex PCR; in TCRdb, only in-frame clones are kept and a portion is missing. Of 95,000 to 150,000 clones in the sample, over 60% were seen once. The CDR3 covers 12 residues. V was clipped by 4 bases and J by 3 bases, with 7 bases between them. Germline V lookup: CDR1 SGHRS, CDR2 YFSETQ. Sequenced sample: PBMCs. This sequence joins TRBV5-1 and TRBJ1-1; D is uncertain. This TCR was recovered from a man between 18 and 29 years old in good health and CMV-seronegative. In DNA form, the CDR3 reads TGCGCCAGCAGCACAGTTGACACTGAAGCTTTCTTT. Amino acids: CASSTVDTEAFF.